The clone carrying this T cell receptor beta chain showed up many times. Its antigen is as yet unknown. The source of the sample is a study of regulatory T cells in long-lasting Graves disease. Study-wide results and caveats: Favored usage of TRBV28, TRBJ1-2 and TRBJ2-5 was recorded in persistent disease.

To make TCR beta libraries, researchers used iRepertoire HTBI primers and Arm-PCR of CDR3 regions. TCRdb redid the calling of the multiplex PCR reads with MiXCR, one entry per CDR3 protein. The repertoire has 420,000 or so distinct CDR3 sequences, 23% of them found once; the top ten carry about a quarter. Trimming pared 1 base from V and 0 bases from J, leaving 9 bases between. The CDR3 consists of 15 residues. Germline CDR1 reads SGHAT; CDR2 reads FQNNGV. Time point in this sample: persistent/refractory GD, antithyroid drugs over 5 years with positive TRAb. Generation of the TCR library employed RNA extracted from PBMCs. From each patient, around 9 milliliters of peripheral blood was drawn and collected into an EDTA anticoagulant tube.

Sequenced material: peripheral blood mononuclear cells (PBMCs), taken when the disease was refractory, from a patient treated with antithyroid drugs. The clonotype originates from a female donor with Graves disease. The chain is built from TRBV11-2 and TRBJ1-2; D call uncertain. CDR3 region: CASSLAPGANYGYTF. DNA of the CDR3: TGTGCCAGCAGCTTAGCTCCGGGCGCTAACTATGGCTACACCTTC.